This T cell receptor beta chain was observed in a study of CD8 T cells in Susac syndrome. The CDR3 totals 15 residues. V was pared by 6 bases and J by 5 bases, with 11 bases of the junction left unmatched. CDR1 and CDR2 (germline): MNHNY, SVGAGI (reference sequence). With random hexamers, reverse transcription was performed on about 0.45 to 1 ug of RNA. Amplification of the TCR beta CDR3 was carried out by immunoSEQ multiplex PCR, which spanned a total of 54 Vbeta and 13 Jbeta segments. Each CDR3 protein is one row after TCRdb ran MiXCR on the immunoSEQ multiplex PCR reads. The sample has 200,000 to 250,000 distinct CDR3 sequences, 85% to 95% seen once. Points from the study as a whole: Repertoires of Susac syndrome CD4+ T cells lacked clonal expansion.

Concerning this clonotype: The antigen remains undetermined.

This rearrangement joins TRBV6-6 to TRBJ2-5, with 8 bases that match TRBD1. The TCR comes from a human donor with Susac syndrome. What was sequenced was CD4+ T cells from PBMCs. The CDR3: CASSNTGTGSETQYF. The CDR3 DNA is TGTGCCAGCAGCAATACCGGGACAGGTAGCGAGACCCAGTACTTC.